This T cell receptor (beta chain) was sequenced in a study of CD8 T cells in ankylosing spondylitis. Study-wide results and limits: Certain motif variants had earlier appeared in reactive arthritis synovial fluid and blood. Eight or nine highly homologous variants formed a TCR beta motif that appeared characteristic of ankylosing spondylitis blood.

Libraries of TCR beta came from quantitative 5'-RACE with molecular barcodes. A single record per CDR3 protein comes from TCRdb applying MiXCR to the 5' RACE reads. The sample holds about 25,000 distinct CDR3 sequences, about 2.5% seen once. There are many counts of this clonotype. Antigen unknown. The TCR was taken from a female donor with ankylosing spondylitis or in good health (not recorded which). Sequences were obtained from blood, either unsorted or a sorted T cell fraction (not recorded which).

CDR3 region: CASSFKRLAGTYNEQFF. The CDR3 nucleotides are TGTGCCAGCAGCTTTAAGAGACTAGCGGGTACCTACAATGAGCAGTTCTTC. This chain connects TRBV12-1 to TRBJ2-1; the DNA was not used to check the table's D call, TRBD2. TRBV12-1 is deemed a pseudogene. The CDR3 length is 17 residues.